A single sample gave rise to the 21 T cell receptor beta chains below, sequenced in a study of human T cells and chemical hapten exposure (dated by TCRdb to the early 2020s). Library prep was done by RACE. Sequencing took place on a NextSeq 500. TCRdb reprocessed the public reads (quality trimming at Q25 with fastp, clone calling with MiXCR) and kept in-frame beta chains. Each record represents a unique CDR3 protein, reported with the most common genes and DNA among its rows. The sample records some 84,000 distinct CDR3 sequences, under 11% of which are singletons. The leading ten clones occupy around 5% of the sample. This sample's time point label indicates: patch test 2, 6 weeks after DPC sensitization. Taken with the paper, the label for treatment or condition translates to: therapeutic diphenylcyclopropenone sensitization with weekly scalp DPC. Specimen: whole blood, collected in connection with sensitization to the hapten diphenylcyclopropenone (DPC). The receptors come from a woman between 50 and 59 years old with alopecia areata. Some clones in this sample may be carry-over from other donors' samples.

Ten or more counts support this clonotype. The rearrangement joins TRBV3-1 to TRBJ1-1; D is ambiguous. CDR1 is LGHDT, CDR2 YNNKEL, per germline (reference sequence). The ends were cut back, 4 bases at V and 1 base at J, with 10 bases in the middle. There are 14 residues in the CDR3. The CDR3 sequence is CASSLNSGNTEAFF. The CDR3 DNA is TGTGCCAGCAGCCTCAATTCCGGGAACACTGAAGCTTTCTTT.

This clonotype was detected a few times. The chain combines TRBV12-3 or TRBV12-4 with TRBJ2-7; TRBD2 matches at 11 bases. The junction had 10 bases not matched to a gene; V was cut back by 6 bases and J by 6 bases. The CDR3 extends over 15 amino acids. CDR3 DNA sequence: TGTGCCAGCAGCGAGAATAGCGGGAGGGGGCTCGAGCAGTACTTC. Encoded protein: CASSENSGRGLEQYF.

A few counts support this clonotype. The chain joins TRBV7-8 to TRBJ2-2; D remains ambiguous. Looked up from germline, CDR1 is SGHVS and CDR2 is FQNEAQ. Trimming stripped 3 bases from V and 3 bases from J, with 14 bases between. CDR3 size: 16 residues. The CDR3 region is CASSFMSLVYTGELFF. CDR3 coding DNA: TGTGCCAGCAGCTTTATGTCCCTTGTCTACACCGGGGAGCTGTTTTTT.

In its sample, this clonotype was seen many times. The gene calls are TRBV18 and TRBJ1-1; D is undetermined. V lost 2 bases and J lost 5, with 6 bases in between. Germline CDR1 reads KGHSH; CDR2 reads LQKENI. The CDR3 length is 12 residues. This CDR3 is CASSPSSTEAFF. The CDR3 DNA reads TGTGCCAGCTCACCAAGTAGTACTGAAGCTTTCTTT.

This clonotype showed up many times. The chain uses TRBV20-1 and TRBJ2-2; 7 bases agree with TRBD1. The junction had 4 bases not matched to a gene; V was cut back by 3 bases and J by 0 bases. From germline, CDR1 is DFQATT and CDR2 SNEGSKA (reference sequence). The CDR3 totals 15 residues. Written as DNA, the CDR3 is TGCAGTGCTAGGACGACAGGGACGAACACCGGGGAGCTGTTTTTT. Its protein product is CSARTTGTNTGELFF.

This clonotype showed up many times. V gene TRBV11-2 combines with J gene TRBJ1-2; TRBD1 agrees at 7 bases. Looked up from germline, CDR1 is SGHAT and CDR2 is FQNNGV. V lost 6 bases to trimming and J lost 8 bases; unmatched junction nucleotides: 15. This CDR3 has 15 residues. The CDR3 nucleotides are TGTGCCAGCAGACCCATACAGGGGAAACGTAAAGGCTACACCTTC. Protein: CASRPIQGKRKGYTF.

This clonotype was counted a few times. This chain joins TRBV5-6 and TRBJ1-2; 7 nucleotides match TRBD1. The CDR3 has 14 amino acids. Germline V gives CDR1 SGHDT, CDR2 YYEEEE. After removal of 2 bases from V and 4 bases from J, the junction contained 5 bases not matched to a gene. The CDR3 DNA sequence: TGTGCCAGCAGCTTAGGACAGGACACCTATGGCTACACCTTC. As protein: CASSLGQDTYGYTF.

Ten or more counts support this clonotype. The chain uses TRBV7-9 and TRBJ2-2, with unresolved D. The germline V and J ends were trimmed by 6 bases and 0 bases, with 20 bases remaining between them. Germline V CDR1 and CDR2: SEHNR, FQNEAQ (reference sequence). This CDR3 is 18 amino acids long. CDR3 nucleotides: TGTGCCAGCAGTTTTTTGTTGCACAGTAAGGCGAACACCGGGGAGCTGTTTTTT. As protein: CASSFLLHSKANTGELFF.

The chain recombines TRBV11-2 with TRBJ2-7, with D tentatively TRBD1 (6 bases). The germline V gene encodes CDR1 SGHAT and CDR2 FQNNGV. Trimming left V 5 bases short and J 2 bases short, with 13 bases between. The CDR3 extends over 14 amino acids. The CDR3 DNA is TGTGCCAGCAGCACCCCTCGGACAGCCTACGAGCAGTACTTC. Protein: CASSTPRTAYEQYF.

This clonotype was observed a handful of times. This rearrangement joins TRBV6-6 to TRBJ2-2, with D possibly being TRBD2 (6 bases). Between the trimmed V and J ends, which lost 6 bases and 3 bases, there was a span of 14 bases. The germline V gene has CDR1 MNHNY and CDR2 SVGAGI (reference sequence). The CDR3 length is 15 residues. CDR3 DNA: TGTGCCAGCAGCCCCCACCGGGAGCACACCGGGGAGCTGTTTTTT. This sequence encodes CASSPHREHTGELFF.

This clonotype was observed many times. The V and J genes are TRBV7-9 and TRBJ2-3; no firm D call. Germline V gives CDR1 SEHNR, CDR2 FQNEAQ (reference sequence). The CDR3 is 16 amino acids. The germline V and J ends were trimmed by 5 bases and 0 bases, with 15 bases remaining between them. The CDR3 spells CASSLNRLGSTDTQYF. In DNA form, the CDR3 reads TGTGCCAGCAGCCTCAATCGTTTGGGCAGCACAGATACGCAGTATTTT.

The chain combines TRBV6-1 with TRBJ1-6, with D possibly being TRBD1 (5 bases). This CDR3 contains 13 residues. Between the trimmed V and J ends, which lost 6 bases and 7 bases, there was a span of 10 bases. Per the germline V gene, CDR1 is MNHNS and CDR2 is SASEGT. CDR3 in DNA: TGTGCCAGCAGAGCTTACAGGAATTCACCCCTCCACTTT. Encoded protein: CASRAYRNSPLHF.

This clonotype was counted a few times. The chain has TRBV27 and TRBJ2-3; D perhaps matches TRBD2 (6 bases). CDR3 length: 17 amino acids. The germline V gene encodes CDR1 MNHEY and CDR2 SMNVEV (reference sequence). V shed 6 bases and J shed 2 bases, with 21 bases lying between them. CDR3 amino acids: CASSLLGGYSSTDTQYF. The CDR3 DNA reads as TGTGCCAGCAGCCTCCTGGGGGGATACTCTTCCACAGATACGCAGTATTTT.

A word on this clonotype: This clone may be a read error of a much larger clone one base away. The chain uses TRBV3-1 and TRBJ2-7; TRBD2 agrees at 11 bases. This CDR3 spans 14 amino acids. Germline CDR1 LGHDT, CDR2 YNNKEL (reference sequence). For the CDR3, the DNA is TGTACCAGCAGCCAAACTAGCGGGAGCTACGAGCAGTACTTC. It yields the protein CTSSQTSGSYEQYF.

V is TRBV29-1 and J is TRBJ1-4; D is perhaps TRBD1 (6 bases). The germline V gene encodes CDR1 SQVTM and CDR2 ANQGSEA. Between the trimmed V and J ends, which lost 6 bases and 8 bases, there was a span of 28 bases. The CDR3 totals 17 residues. The CDR3 bases are TGCAGCGTGCCCCACACGGGGAGCGGGGGCTTAAGAGAAAAACTGTTTTTT. Translated: CSVPHTGSGGLREKLFF.

This sequence joins TRBV3-1 and TRBJ1-2; weak D call: TRBD1 (5 bases). CDR1 is LGHDT, CDR2 YNNKEL, per germline (reference sequence). Trimming cost V 8 bases and J 5 bases, with 21 bases left between them. The CDR3 is 15 amino acids. CDR3 loop: CASAPHRQSTYGYTF. The CDR3 nucleotides read TGTGCCAGCGCCCCTCACCGACAGAGTACTTATGGCTACACCTTC.

This clonotype came up many times. In DNA form, the CDR3 reads TGCAGCGCCTGGGACAGGGGGCAGACTGAAGCTTTCTTT. Its protein is CSAWDRGQTEAFF. The gene calls are TRBV29-1 and TRBJ1-1; 12 nucleotides agree with TRBD1. V shed 7 bases and J 5 bases; nucleotides not matched to a gene: 5. CDR1 is SQVTM and CDR2 is ANQGSEA in the germline V gene. The CDR3 is 13 residues long.

This clonotype was seen only a few times. The CDR3 nucleotides read TGTGCCAGCAGTCCGGGACTAGCGGAGTACCAAGAGACCCAGTACTTC. As protein: CASSPGLAEYQETQYF. The genes are TRBV12-3 or TRBV12-4 and TRBJ2-5; 11 nucleotides align to TRBD2. This CDR3 comprises 16 residues. V lost 5 bases and J lost 0; bases outside the gene matches: 5.

Many counts were recorded for this clonotype. The chain joins TRBV18 to TRBJ2-1; 8 nucleotides agree with TRBD2. The CDR3 sequence is 16 residues long. J gave up 7 bases and V 0 bases, and 8 bases lay outside the gene matches. Germline loops: CDR1 KGHSH, CDR2 LQKENI. CDR3 protein: CASSPPERGLVNEQFF. The CDR3 bases are TGTGCCAGCTCACCACCTGAGCGGGGGTTGGTGAATGAGCAGTTCTTC.

This clonotype was counted many times. The chain couples TRBV18 to TRBJ2-7, with TRBD2 as a possible D gene (6 bases). CDR1 is KGHSH and CDR2 is LQKENI in the germline V gene. The CDR3 totals 19 residues. Deletions cut 3 bases from V and 1 base from J, with 25 bases between. DNA of the CDR3: TGTGCCAGCTCACCTTTCTCACGGCAGGGAATGGGACTGTCCTACGAGCAGTACTTC. Protein: CASSPFSRQGMGLSYEQYF.

This clonotype appeared many times. The V gene is TRBV11-2, the J gene TRBJ2-2, with 8 bases fitting TRBD1. The CDR3 is 14 amino acids. Per the germline V gene, CDR1 is SGHAT and CDR2 is FQNNGV. V lost 5 bases to trimming and J lost 8 bases; unmatched junction nucleotides: 7. The CDR3 DNA reads as TGTGCCAGCAGCCAACGACAGGGGACTGGGGAGCTGTTTTTT. This sequence encodes CASSQRQGTGELFF.